This T cell receptor beta chain was profiled in a study of response to subunit inactivated influenza vaccine. TCRdb processed the RT-PCR reads anew with MiXCR; each CDR3 protein has one entry. This table holds around 200,000 distinct CDR3 sequences, around 8.8% found once. This clonotype was seen many times. Antigen: not known. Overall study results and limits: Authors suggested seasonal influenza vaccinations each recruit few new T cells.

V was shortened by 6 bases and J by 4 bases, with 10 bases between the two germline ends. Per germline, CDR1 SQVTM and CDR2 ANQGSEA. The CDR3 covers 12 residues. The sample was non-naive T cells sorted from PBMCs, taken on the day of vaccination. This receptor was taken from a man aged 50-60 years who received an inactivated influenza vaccine. The chain uses TRBV29-1 and TRBJ2-1; D ambiguous. Written as DNA, the CDR3 is TGCAGCGTCAGCGTCGGTTACAATGAGCAGTTCTTC. Its translation is CSVSVGYNEQFF.